This entry concerns a single TCR beta chain. This sample stems from a study of blood T cell repertoires in COVID-19. Study at large: Donors in the United States, Italy and Spain gave samples during acute or convalescent COVID-19. T cells, B-cell-depleted T cells, or PBMCs supplied cDNA or gDNA.

Per the study methods: Nucleated cell counts were estimated from reference gene primer amplification. The protocol was immunoSEQ multiplex PCR, while the TCRdb copy is restricted to in-frame clones and leaves out a portion. D and trimming come from the DNA, and the V and J calls and clone size come from that table. The table has about 210,000 clones, about nine tenths seen once. What was sequenced was peripheral blood. The receptor was derived from a man between 65 and 80 years old with acute or convalescent COVID-19.

CDR3 nucleotides: TGTGCCAGCAGCTACAGGGAAAGCTATGGCTACACCTTC. Protein: CASSYRESYGYTF. The chain has TRBV13 and TRBJ1-2, with D perhaps TRBD1 (6 bases). The CDR3 is 13 amino acids. Trimming left V 4 bases short and J 4 bases short, with 10 bases between. Germline CDR1 and CDR2: PRHDT and FYEKMQ (reference sequence).